These T cell receptor beta chains were read from a single sample in a study of CXCR3-negative and CXCR3-positive naive CD8 T cells. TCRdb reworked the 5' RACE reads into one entry per CDR3 protein, no DNA. This sample contains 150,000 or so distinct CDR3 sequences. The material sequenced was naive CXCR3- CD8+ T cells from blood. These receptors were obtained from a human donor in good health. Some clones in this sample may be carry-over from other donors' samples. Both conserved end residues are part of each CDR3. The order of the fields is V gene, J gene, CDR3 protein.

>TRBV20-1|TRBJ2-7
CSARELLAGDYEQYF
>TRBV4-2|TRBJ2-7
CASSHTPGQGLYEQYF
>TRBV11-2|TRBJ2-5
CASSGRDRGVETQYF
>TRBV10-3|TRBJ1-2
CAISESSTDGYTF
>TRBV4-1|TRBJ2-7
CASSHSTIGMYEQYF
>TRBV3-1|TRBJ2-7
CATQNNNRYEQYF
>TRBV3-1|TRBJ2-7
CASSPRDRGISNEQYF
>TRBV29-1|TRBJ2-5
CSVEDPTVGETQYF
>TRBV20-1|TRBJ1-1
CSAREPIGTGDLPEAFF
>TRBV7-9|TRBJ2-3
CASSQGQPADTQYF
>TRBV6-2/TRBV6-3|TRBJ2-1
CASSYPTGTSGTNEQFF
>TRBV28|TRBJ2-7
CASSRPDSYEQYF
>TRBV4-3|TRBJ2-7
CASSQDWQRQGATPRVHEQYF
>TRBV4-3|TRBJ2-4
CASSQAKASGEVQNIQYF
>TRBV28|TRBJ1-1
CASRLGGPYTEAFF
>TRBV20-1|TRBJ2-7
CSAYQGLAGASSYEQYF
>TRBV29-1|TRBJ2-7
CSVAGDEYEQYF
>TRBV20-1|TRBJ1-2
CSARTGLKVGYTF
>TRBV7-9|TRBJ1-2
CASSLAGQSYGYTF